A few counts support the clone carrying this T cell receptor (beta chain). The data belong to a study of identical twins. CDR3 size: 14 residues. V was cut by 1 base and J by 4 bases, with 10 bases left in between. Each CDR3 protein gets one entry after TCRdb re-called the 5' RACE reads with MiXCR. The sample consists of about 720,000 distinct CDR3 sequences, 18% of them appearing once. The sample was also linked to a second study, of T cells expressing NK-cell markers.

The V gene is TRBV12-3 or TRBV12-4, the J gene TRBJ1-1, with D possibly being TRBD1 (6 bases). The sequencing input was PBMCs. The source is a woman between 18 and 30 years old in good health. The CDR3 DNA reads TGTGCCAGCAGTTTAGTTAAGGGGGGCACTGAAGCTTTCTTT. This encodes CASSLVKGGTEAFF.